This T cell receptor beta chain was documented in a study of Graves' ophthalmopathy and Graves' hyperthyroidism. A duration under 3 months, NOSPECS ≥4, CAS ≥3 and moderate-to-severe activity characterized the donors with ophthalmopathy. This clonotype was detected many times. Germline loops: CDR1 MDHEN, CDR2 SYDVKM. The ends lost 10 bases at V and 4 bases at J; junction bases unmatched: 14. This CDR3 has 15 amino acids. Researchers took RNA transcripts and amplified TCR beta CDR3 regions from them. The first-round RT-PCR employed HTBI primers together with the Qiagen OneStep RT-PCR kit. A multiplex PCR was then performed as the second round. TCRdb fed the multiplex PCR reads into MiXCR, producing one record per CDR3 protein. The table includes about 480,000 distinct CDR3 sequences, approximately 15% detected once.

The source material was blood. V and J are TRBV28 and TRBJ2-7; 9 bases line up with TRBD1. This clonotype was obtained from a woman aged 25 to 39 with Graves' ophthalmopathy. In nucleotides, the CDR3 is TGTGCCATCTCACCTCCGGGACAGGGAGTTTACGAGCAGTACTTC. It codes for CAISPPGQGVYEQYF.